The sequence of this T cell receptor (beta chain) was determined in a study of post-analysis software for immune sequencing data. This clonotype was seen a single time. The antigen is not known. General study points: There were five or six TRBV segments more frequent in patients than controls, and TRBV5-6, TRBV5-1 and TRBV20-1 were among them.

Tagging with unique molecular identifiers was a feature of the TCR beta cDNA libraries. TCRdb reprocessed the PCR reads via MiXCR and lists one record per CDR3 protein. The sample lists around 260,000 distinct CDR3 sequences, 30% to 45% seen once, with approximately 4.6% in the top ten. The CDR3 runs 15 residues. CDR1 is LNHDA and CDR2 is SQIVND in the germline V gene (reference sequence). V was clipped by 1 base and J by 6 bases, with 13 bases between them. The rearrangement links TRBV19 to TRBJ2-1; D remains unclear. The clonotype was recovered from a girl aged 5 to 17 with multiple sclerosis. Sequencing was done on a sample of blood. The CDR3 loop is CASSIGRRAFNEQFF. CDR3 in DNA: TGTGCCAGTAGTATAGGCCGCCGGGCCTTCAATGAGCAGTTCTTC. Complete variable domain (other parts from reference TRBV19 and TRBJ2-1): DGGITQSPKYLFRKEGQNVTLSCEQNLNHDAMYWYRQDPGQGLRLIYYSQIVNDFQKGDIAEGYSVSREKKESFPLTVTSAQKNPTAFYLCASSIGRRAFNEQFFGPGTRLTVL.